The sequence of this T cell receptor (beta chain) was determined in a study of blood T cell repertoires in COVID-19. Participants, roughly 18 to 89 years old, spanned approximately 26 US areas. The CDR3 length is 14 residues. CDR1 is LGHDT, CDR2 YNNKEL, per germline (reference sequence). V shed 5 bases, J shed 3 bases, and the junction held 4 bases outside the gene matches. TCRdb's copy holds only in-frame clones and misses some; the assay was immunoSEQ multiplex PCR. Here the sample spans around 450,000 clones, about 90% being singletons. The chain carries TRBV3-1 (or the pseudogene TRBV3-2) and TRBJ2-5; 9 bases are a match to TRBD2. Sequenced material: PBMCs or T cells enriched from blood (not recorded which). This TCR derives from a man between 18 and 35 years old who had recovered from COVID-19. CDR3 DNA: TGTGCCAGCAGCGCGCGGGGGGGAAAAGAGACCCAGTACTTC. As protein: CASSARGGKETQYF.